This T cell receptor beta chain is from a study of OX40 agonist ivuxolimab in advanced cancers. Germline V gene lookup returns CDR1 MNHEY and CDR2 SVGAGI. The CDR3 sequence is 13 residues long. Trimming took off 6 bases at V and 5 bases at J, with 13 bases between the two ends. The assay was immunoSEQ multiplex PCR, and TCRdb's table has in-frame clones only and misses some. Of tens of thousands of clones in the sample, approximately 90% were seen once. The TCR was taken from an adult with an advanced solid tumor such as melanoma, head and neck, liver or kidney cancer. The rearrangement uses TRBV6-5 and TRBJ1-2; possibly TRBD1 for D (5 bases). The material was CD4+ or CD8+ T cells sorted from blood, obtained in a trial of the OX40 agonist ivuxolimab. In nucleotides, the CDR3 is TGTGCCAGCAGAAACGGGGGGGGTTATGGCTACACCTTC. It translates to CASRNGGGYGYTF.